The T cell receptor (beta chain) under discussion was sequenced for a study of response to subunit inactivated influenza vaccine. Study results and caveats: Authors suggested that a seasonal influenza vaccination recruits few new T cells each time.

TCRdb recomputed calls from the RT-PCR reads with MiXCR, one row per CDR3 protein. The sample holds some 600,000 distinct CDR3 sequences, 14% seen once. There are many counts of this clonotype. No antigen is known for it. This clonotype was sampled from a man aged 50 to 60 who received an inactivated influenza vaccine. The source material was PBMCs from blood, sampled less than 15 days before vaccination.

The DNA for the CDR3 is TGTGCCAGCGGCCTAACAGGGCCCTACGAGCAGTACTTC. This gives the protein CASGLTGPYEQYF. The chain couples TRBV7-9 to TRBJ2-7, with D tentatively TRBD1 (6 bases). Germline V gives CDR1 SEHNR, CDR2 FQNEAQ (reference sequence). V lost 8 bases and J lost 2, with 13 bases in between. The CDR3 consists of 13 residues.